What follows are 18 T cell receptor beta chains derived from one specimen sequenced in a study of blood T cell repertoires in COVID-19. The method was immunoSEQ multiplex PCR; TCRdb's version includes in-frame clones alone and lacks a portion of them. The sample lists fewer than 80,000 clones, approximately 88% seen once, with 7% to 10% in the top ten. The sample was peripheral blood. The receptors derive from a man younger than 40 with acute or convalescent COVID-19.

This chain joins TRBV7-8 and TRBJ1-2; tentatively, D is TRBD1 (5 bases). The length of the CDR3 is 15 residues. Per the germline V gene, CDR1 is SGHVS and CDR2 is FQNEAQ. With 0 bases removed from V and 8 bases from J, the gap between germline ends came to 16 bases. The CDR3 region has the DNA TGTGCCAGCAGCTTAGCGGATGGGGCTGTAGGAGGCTACACCTTC. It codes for CASSLADGAVGGYTF.

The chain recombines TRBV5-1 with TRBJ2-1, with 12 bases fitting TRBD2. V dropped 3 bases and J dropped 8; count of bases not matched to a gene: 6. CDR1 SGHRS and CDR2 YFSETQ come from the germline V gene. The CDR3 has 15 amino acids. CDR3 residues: CASSWTSGIIDEQFF. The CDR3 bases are TGCGCCAGCAGCTGGACTAGCGGGATAATCGATGAGCAGTTCTTC.

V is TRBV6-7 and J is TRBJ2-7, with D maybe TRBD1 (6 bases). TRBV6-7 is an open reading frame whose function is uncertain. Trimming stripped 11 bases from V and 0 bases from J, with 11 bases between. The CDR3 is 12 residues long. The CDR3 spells CAEDSTSYEQYF. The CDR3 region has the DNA TGTGCCGAGGACAGTACCTCCTACGAGCAGTACTTC.

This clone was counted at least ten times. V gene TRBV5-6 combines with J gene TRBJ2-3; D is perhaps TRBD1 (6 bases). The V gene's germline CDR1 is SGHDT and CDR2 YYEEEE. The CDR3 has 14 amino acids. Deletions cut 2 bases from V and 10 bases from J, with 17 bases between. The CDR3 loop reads CASSLGTGFLAQYF. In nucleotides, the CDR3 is TGTGCCAGCAGCTTAGGAACAGGGTTCCTGGCGCAGTATTTT.

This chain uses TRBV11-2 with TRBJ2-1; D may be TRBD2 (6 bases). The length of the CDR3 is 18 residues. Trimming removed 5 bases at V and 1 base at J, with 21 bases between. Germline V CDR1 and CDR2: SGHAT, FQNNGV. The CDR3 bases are TGTGCCAGCAGCCTCCTCCTAGCGTTCGGCGATTCCTACAATGAGCAGTTCTTC. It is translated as CASSLLLAFGDSYNEQFF.

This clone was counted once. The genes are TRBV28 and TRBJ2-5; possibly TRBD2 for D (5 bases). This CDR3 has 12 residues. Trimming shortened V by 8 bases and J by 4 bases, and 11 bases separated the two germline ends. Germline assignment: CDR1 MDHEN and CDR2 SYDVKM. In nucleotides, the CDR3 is TGTGCCAGCCGGGATCCCACAGAGACCCAGTACTTC. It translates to CASRDPTETQYF.

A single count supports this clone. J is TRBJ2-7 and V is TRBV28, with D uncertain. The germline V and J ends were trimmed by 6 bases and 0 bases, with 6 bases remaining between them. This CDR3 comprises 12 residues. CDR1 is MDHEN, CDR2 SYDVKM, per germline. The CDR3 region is CASSLLSYEQYF. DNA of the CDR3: TGTGCCAGCAGCCTCCTCTCCTACGAGCAGTACTTC.

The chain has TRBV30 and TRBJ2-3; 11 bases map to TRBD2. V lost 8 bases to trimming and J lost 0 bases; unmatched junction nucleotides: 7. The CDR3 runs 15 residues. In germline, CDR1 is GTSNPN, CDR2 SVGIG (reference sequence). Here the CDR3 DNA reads TGTGCCCTGACTAGCGGGACCTCTAGCACAGATACGCAGTATTTT. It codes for CALTSGTSSTDTQYF.

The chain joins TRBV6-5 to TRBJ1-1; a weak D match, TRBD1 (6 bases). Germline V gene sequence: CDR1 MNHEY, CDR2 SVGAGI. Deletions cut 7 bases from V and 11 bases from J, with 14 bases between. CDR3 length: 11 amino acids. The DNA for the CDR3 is TGTGCCAGCAAAGCGGGGGCGAGGGCTTTCTTT. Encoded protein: CASKAGARAFF.

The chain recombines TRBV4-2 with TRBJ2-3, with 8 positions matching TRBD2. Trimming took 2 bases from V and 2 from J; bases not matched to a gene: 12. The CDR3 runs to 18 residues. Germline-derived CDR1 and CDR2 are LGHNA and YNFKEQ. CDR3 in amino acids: CASSQRGASGSLTDTQYF. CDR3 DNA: TGTGCCAGCAGCCAAAGGGGGGCTAGCGGGTCCCTCACAGATACGCAGTATTTT.

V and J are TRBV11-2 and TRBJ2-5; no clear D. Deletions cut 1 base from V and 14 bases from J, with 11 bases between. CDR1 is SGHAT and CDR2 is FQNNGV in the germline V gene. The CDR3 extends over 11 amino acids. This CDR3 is CASSLAGSPYF. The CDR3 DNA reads TGTGCCAGCAGCTTAGCTGGCAGTCCTTACTTC.

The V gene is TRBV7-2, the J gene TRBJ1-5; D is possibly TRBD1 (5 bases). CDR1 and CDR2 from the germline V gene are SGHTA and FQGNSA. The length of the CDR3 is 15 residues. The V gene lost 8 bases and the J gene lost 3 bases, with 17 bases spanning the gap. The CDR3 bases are TGTGCCAGCGGATTTGACAGCGCCTACAATCAGCCCCAGCATTTT. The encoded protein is CASGFDSAYNQPQHF.

The CDR3 DNA reads TGTGCCTGGAGTGATTGGGCGGGGCCCACTGAAGCTTTCTTT. The encoded protein is CAWSDWAGPTEAFF. The rearrangement uses TRBV30 and TRBJ1-1, with a possible D match to TRBD1 (5 bases). The CDR3 runs 14 residues. Germline V gene sequence: CDR1 GTSNPN, CDR2 SVGIG (reference sequence). V was shortened by 1 base and J by 4 bases, with 13 bases between the two germline ends.

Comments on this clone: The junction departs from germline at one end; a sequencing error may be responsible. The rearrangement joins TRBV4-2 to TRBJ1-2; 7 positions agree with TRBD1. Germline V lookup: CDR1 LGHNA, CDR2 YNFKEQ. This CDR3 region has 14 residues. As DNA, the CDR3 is TGTGCCAGCAGCCAAGTGGGGACAGCCCAAGGCGGCTCCTTC. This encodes CASSQVGTAQGGSF.

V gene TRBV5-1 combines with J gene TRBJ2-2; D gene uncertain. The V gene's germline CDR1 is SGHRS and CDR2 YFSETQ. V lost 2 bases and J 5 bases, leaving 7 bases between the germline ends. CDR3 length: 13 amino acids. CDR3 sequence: CASSFGRTGELFF. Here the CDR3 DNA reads TGCGCCAGCAGCTTTGGGCGAACCGGGGAGCTGTTTTTT. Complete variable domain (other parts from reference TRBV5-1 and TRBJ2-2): KAGVTQTPRYLIKTRGQQVTLSCSPISGHRSVSWYQQTPGQGLQFLFEYFSETQRNKGNFPGRFSGRQFSNSRSEMNVSTLELGDSALYLCASSFGRTGELFFGEGSRLTVL.

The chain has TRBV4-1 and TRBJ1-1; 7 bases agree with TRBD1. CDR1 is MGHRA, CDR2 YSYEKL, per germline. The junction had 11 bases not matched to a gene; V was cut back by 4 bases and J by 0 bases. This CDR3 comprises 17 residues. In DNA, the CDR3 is TGCGCCAGCAGCCCGCGAGGACAGGTGGGGTTGAACACTGAAGCTTTCTTT. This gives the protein CASSPRGQVGLNTEAFF.

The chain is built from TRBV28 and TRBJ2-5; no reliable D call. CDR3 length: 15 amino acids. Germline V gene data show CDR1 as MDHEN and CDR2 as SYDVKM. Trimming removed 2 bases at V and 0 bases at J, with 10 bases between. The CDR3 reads CASSLQVWHQETQYF. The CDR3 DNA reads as TGTGCCAGCAGTTTACAGGTTTGGCACCAAGAGACCCAGTACTTC.

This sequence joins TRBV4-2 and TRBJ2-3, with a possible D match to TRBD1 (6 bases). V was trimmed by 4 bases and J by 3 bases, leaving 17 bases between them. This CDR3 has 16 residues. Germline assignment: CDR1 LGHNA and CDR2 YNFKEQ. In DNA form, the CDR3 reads TGTGCCAGCAGCCCCATGGGGGCGGGCGTTACAGATACGCAGTATTTT. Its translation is CASSPMGAGVTDTQYF.